This TCR beta chain is drawn from a study of blood T cell repertoires in COVID-19. The wider study: Specimens from acute and convalescent COVID-19 originated in the United States, Italy and Spain. PBMCs, B-cell-depleted T cells, or T cells provided the cDNA or gDNA that made up the material.

Per the authors' pipeline: Quantification of nucleated cells was approximated via reference gene primer amplification. Only in-frame clones appear in the TCRdb table, and some are missing; sequencing was by immunoSEQ multiplex PCR. The D gene and trimming were derived from the DNA, and the V and J assignments and clone size from that table. This sample has about 250,000 clones, with roughly four fifths found just once. Germline V gene lookup returns CDR1 SGHTA and CDR2 FQGNSA. The CDR3 runs 13 residues. Deletions cut 5 bases from V and 4 bases from J, with 8 bases between. The rearrangement joins TRBV7-2 to TRBJ1-4; D ambiguous. This receptor was taken from a woman in her seventies with acute or convalescent COVID-19. Sequencing input: peripheral blood. The CDR3 DNA reads as TGTGCCAGCAGCCCCCTTATTAATGAAAAACTGTTTTTT. This gives the protein CASSPLINEKLFF.